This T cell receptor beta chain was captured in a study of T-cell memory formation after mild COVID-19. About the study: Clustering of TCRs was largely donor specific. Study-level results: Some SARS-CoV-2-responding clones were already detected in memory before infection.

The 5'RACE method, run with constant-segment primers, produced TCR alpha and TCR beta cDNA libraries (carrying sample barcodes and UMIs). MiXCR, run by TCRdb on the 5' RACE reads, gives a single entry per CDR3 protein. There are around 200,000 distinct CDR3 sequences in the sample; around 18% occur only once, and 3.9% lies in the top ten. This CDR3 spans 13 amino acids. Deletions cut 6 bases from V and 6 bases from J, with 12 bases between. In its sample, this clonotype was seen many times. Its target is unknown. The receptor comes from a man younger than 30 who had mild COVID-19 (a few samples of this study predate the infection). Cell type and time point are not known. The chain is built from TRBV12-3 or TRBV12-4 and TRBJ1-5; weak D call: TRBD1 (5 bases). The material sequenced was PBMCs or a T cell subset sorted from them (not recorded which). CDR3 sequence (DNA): TGTGCCAGCAGCCAGGGAGAAGGTCAGCCCCAGCATTTT. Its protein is CASSQGEGQPQHF.